In this sample, the clone carrying this T cell receptor beta chain turned up once. Antigen unknown. The assay was immunoSEQ multiplex PCR, and TCRdb's table has in-frame clones only and misses some. The sample comprises some 500,000 clones, 95% to 97% of which are singletons, and about 0.059% rests with the top ten. This entry belongs to a study of shared clonotypes between healthy human individuals. The overall study: The cohort had a couple of women and a few men, ages 18 to 49.

Study observations and caveats: The diversity represented, both genetic and in exposure history, was limited by few donors. The authors sampled blood alone, and tissue repertoires likely differ. All-four-donor shared clonotypes had higher generation probabilities than non-shared clonotypes did.

The specimen was naive CD4+ T cells sorted from blood. The subset here: CD45RA+ positively selected. The origin of this receptor is a woman younger than 45 in good health.

The CDR3 DNA follows: TGCGCCAGCGATGAGGGAGGGCCGAACAATGAGCAGTTCTTC. Translation: CASDEGGPNNEQFF. The chain carries TRBV5-1 and TRBJ2-1, with 7 bases that match TRBD2. V dropped 7 bases and J dropped 5; count of bases not matched to a gene: 9. Germline lookup yields CDR1 SGHRS and CDR2 YFSETQ. This CDR3 is built from 14 residues. Full variable domain (rest looked up from reference TRBV5-1 and TRBJ2-1): KAGVTQTPRYLIKTRGQQVTLSCSPISGHRSVSWYQQTPGQGLQFLFEYFSETQRNKGNFPGRFSGRQFSNSRSEMNVSTLELGDSALYLCASDEGGPNNEQFFGPGTRLTVL.